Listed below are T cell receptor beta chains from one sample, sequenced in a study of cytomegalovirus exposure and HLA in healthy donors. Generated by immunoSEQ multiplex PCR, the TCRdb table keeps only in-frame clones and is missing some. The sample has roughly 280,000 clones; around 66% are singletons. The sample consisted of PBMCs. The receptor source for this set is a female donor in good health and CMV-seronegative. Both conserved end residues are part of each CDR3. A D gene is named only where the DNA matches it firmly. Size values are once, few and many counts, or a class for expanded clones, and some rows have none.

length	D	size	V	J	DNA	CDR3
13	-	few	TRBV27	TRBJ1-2	TGTGCCAGCAGTTATCGGGGTTGGTATGGCTACACCTTC	CASSYRGWYGYTF
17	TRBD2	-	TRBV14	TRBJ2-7	TGTGCCAGCAGCCAGGGAAAGATTAGCGGGGCTCCCTACGAGCAGTACTTC	CASSQGKISGAPYEQYF
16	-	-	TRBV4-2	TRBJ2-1	TGTGCCAGCAGCCCGCAGGCTAGCGTGGGGTACAATGAGCAGTTCTTC	CASSPQASVGYNEQFF
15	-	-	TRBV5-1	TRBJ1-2	TGCGCCAGCAGCATTGGGGACAAGTCTAGCTATGGCTACACCTTC	CASSIGDKSSYGYTF
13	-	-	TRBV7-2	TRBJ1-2	TGTGCCAGCAGCTTTGACAGGACCGGTGGCTACACCTTC	CASSFDRTGGYTF
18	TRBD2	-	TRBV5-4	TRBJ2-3	TGTGCCAGCAGCGCTCACGCGACTAGCGGGGCTTACACAGATACGCAGTATTTT	CASSAHATSGAYTDTQYF
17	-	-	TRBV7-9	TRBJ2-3	TGTGCCAGCAGCTCCCTCGGAGTAAATCCTAGCACAGATACGCAGTATTTT	CASSSLGVNPSTDTQYF
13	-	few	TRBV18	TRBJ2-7	TGTGCCAGCTCACTCGGACAGAGCTACGAGCAGTACTTC	CASSLGQSYEQYF
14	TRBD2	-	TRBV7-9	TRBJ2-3	TGTGCCAGCAGCTTAACTAGCGGGAGTCATACGCAGTATTTT	CASSLTSGSHTQYF
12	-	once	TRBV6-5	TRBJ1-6	TGTGCCAGCAGTCCCGGGGATTCACCCCTCCACTTT	CASSPGDSPLHF
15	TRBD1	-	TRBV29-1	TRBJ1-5	TGCAGCGTTCTCCAAGGGGGCGATAGCAATCAGCCCCAGCATTTT	CSVLQGGDSNQPQHF
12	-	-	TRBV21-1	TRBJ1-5	TGTGCCAGCGACAGGGGCAATCAGCCCCAGCATTTT	CASDRGNQPQHF
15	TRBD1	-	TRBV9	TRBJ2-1	TGTGCCAGCAGCCTATCGGGACAGGGGAACAATGAGCAGTTCTTC	CASSLSGQGNNEQFF
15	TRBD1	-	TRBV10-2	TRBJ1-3	TGCGCCAGCAGTGAGGGGGACAGGGGAGGAAACACCATATATTTT	CASSEGDRGGNTIYF
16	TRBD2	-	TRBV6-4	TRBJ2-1	TGTGCCAGCAGTGAGGACGGGAGGGCCCCTTTCAATGAGCAGTTCTTC	CASSEDGRAPFNEQFF
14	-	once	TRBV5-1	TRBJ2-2	TGCGCCAGCAGCTTAGAGATTAACACCGGGGAGCTGTTTTTT	CASSLEINTGELFF
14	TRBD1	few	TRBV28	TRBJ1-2	TGTGCCAGCAACCCGGACAGGGGGAGGTATGGCTACACCTTC	CASNPDRGRYGYTF
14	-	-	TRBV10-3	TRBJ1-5	TGTGCCATCAGCGGGACGGGAGATAATCAGCCCCAGCATTTT	CAISGTGDNQPQHF
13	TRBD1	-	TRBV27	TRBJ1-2	TGTGCCAGCAGTGTCCAGGGGGCGCATGGCTACACCTTC	CASSVQGAHGYTF
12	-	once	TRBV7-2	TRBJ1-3	TGTGCCAGCAGACTGCAGGGTAACACCATATATTTT	CASRLQGNTIYF
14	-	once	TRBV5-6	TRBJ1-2	TGTGCCAGCAGCCCCGACAGGCTAAACTATGGCTACACCTTC	CASSPDRLNYGYTF
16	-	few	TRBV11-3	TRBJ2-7	TGTGCCAGCAGCCGACTCCCCGGGGTAGCGGCGGCAGAGCAGTACTTC	CASSRLPGVAAAEQYF
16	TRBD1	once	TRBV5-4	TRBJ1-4	TGTGCCAGCAGCTTGGATAGGGGGCGTGTAGATGAAAAACTGTTTTTT	CASSLDRGRVDEKLFF
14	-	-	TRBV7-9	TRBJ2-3	TGTGCCAGCAGCCCAGAGACAGCCAAAGGTTCGCAGTATTTT	CASSPETAKGSQYF
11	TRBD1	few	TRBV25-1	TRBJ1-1	TGTGCCAGCAGGGGACAGGGAGAAGCTTTCTTT	CASRGQGEAFF
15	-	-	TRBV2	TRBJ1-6	TGTGCCATCCCCCTTGAAAACAGGGCTAATTCACCCCTCCACTTT	CAIPLENRANSPLHF
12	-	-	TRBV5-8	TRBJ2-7	TGTGCCAGCAGCCGGGACACGTACGAGCAGTACTTC	CASSRDTYEQYF
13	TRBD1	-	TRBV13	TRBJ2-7	TGTGCCAGCAGCTTAGGACAGGGGTACGAGCAGTACTTC	CASSLGQGYEQYF